The rows below give T cell receptor beta chains drawn from one sample of a study of T cell repertoires in cytomegalovirus infection. One entry per CDR3 protein results from TCRdb running MiXCR on the reads. Among around 710,000 distinct CDR3 sequences listed, 25% to 35% were seen once. Their specific antigens are unknown. Sequenced material: cultured CD8+ T cells from PBMCs, taken from culture after CMV antigen stimulation. These receptors were taken from a human donor in good health (CMV status not recorded). Some clones in this sample may be carry-over from other donors' samples. CDR3s include the opening cysteine and the closing phenylalanine or tryptophan. Each record gives: J gene, D gene, clone size, V gene, CDR3 protein, CDR3 DNA. A D gene is named only where the DNA matches it firmly. Clone size is stated in some rows and not others, as once, few, many or a class when expanded.

J: TRBJ1-1; D: TRBD1; size: many; V: TRBV7-2; CDR3: CASSFKGTGEAFF; DNA: TGTGCCAGCAGCTTTAAAGGGACAGGGGAAGCTTTCTTT
J: TRBJ1-2; D: TRBD1; size: few; V: TRBV29-1; CDR3: CSVAGQGNQDGYTF; DNA: TGCAGCGTAGCCGGACAGGGAAATCAGGATGGCTACACCTTC
J: TRBJ1-1; D: .; size: .; V: TRBV6-5; CDR3: CASRATDTEAFF; DNA: TGTGCCAGCAGAGCTACAGACACTGAAGCTTTCTTT
J: TRBJ1-1; D: .; size: few; V: TRBV7-8; CDR3: CASSWKTVDKAFF; DNA: TGTGCCAGCAGCTGGAAGACGGTGGATAAAGCTTTCTTT
J: TRBJ1-1; D: TRBD1; size: few; V: TRBV6-6; CDR3: CASNFLGQADTEAFF; DNA: TGTGCCAGCAATTTTCTCGGACAGGCCGACACTGAAGCTTTCTTT
J: TRBJ2-2; D: TRBD1; size: .; V: TRBV24-1; CDR3: CATSDRDSYTGELFF; DNA: TGTGCCACCAGTGACAGGGACAGCTACACCGGGGAGCTGTTTTTT
J: TRBJ2-7; D: TRBD2; size: .; V: TRBV20-1; CDR3: CSARGISKLAGEQVYEQYF; DNA: TGCAGTGCTAGAGGAATTTCTAAACTAGCGGGGGAGCAAGTATACGAGCAGTACTTC
J: TRBJ1-5; D: .; size: many; V: TRBV19; CDR3: CASSTWTVSNQPQHF; DNA: TGTGCCAGTAGTACTTGGACAGTTAGCAATCAGCCCCAGCATTTT
J: TRBJ2-5; D: .; size: .; V: TRBV7-6; CDR3: CASSLIADAGHQETQYF; DNA: TGTGCCAGCAGCTTAATAGCGGACGCGGGACACCAAGAGACCCAGTACTTC
J: TRBJ2-1; D: .; size: .; V: TRBV9; CDR3: CASSAMNRAGEQFF; DNA: TGTGCCAGCAGCGCTATGAACAGGGCTGGAGAGCAGTTCTTC
J: TRBJ2-1; D: .; size: many; V: TRBV12-3/TRBV12-4; CDR3: CASSFEGQGYNEQFF; DNA: TGTGCCAGCAGTTTCGAGGGACAAGGGTACAATGAGCAGTTCTTC
J: TRBJ1-5; D: .; size: .; V: TRBV10-3; CDR3: CAISEPTTGQPQHF; DNA: TGTGCCATCAGTGAGCCAACTACAGGTCAGCCCCAGCATTTT
J: TRBJ1-2; D: TRBD1; size: .; V: TRBV7-9; CDR3: CASSYGTANYGYTF; DNA: TGTGCCAGCAGCTATGGGACAGCTAACTATGGCTACACCTTC
J: TRBJ2-3; D: TRBD2; size: few; V: TRBV4-1; CDR3: CATSPHRGGGTDTQYF; DNA: TGCGCCACCAGCCCCCACCGGGGGGGGGGCACAGATACGCAGTATTTT
J: TRBJ2-5; D: TRBD1; size: few; V: TRBV5-4; CDR3: CASSLGTGSGETQYF; DNA: TGTGCCAGCAGCTTGGGGACAGGGTCAGGGGAGACCCAGTACTTC
J: TRBJ1-2; D: TRBD1; size: .; V: TRBV7-4; CDR3: CANSNQGDLLGYTF; DNA: TGTGCCAACAGTAACCAGGGGGACCTCCTGGGCTACACCTTC
J: TRBJ2-1; D: .; size: .; V: TRBV20-1; CDR3: CSARDLLSGGYDEQFF; DNA: TGCAGTGCTAGAGATCTTTTGTCAGGGGGGTACGATGAGCAGTTCTTC
J: TRBJ1-1; D: TRBD1; size: .; V: TRBV9; CDR3: CASSEPTGQGFEAFF; DNA: TGTGCCAGCAGTGAACCCACGGGACAGGGGTTTGAAGCTTTCTTT
J: TRBJ2-5; D: TRBD2; size: .; V: TRBV27; CDR3: CASSLSAGGVETQYF; DNA: TGTGCCAGCAGTTTATCGGCGGGGGGTGTTGAGACCCAGTACTTC
J: TRBJ2-7; D: TRBD2; size: few; V: TRBV7-4; CDR3: CASSPEAGSAYEQYF; DNA: TGTGCCAGCAGCCCAGAAGCGGGGAGCGCCTACGAGCAGTACTTC
J: TRBJ2-1; D: .; size: few; V: TRBV19; CDR3: CASSIGGYSYNEQFF; DNA: TGTGCCAGTAGTATAGGAGGGTATTCCTACAATGAGCAGTTCTTC
J: TRBJ2-3; D: .; size: .; V: TRBV20-1; CDR3: CSDGSSADTQYF; DNA: TGCAGTGATGGGTCGAGCGCAGATACGCAGTATTTT
J: TRBJ2-1; D: .; size: .; V: TRBV7-6; CDR3: CAGQDREDAYNEQFF; DNA: TGTGCCGGACAAGACAGGGAGGATGCCTACAATGAGCAGTTCTTC
J: TRBJ1-2; D: TRBD1; size: .; V: TRBV29-1; CDR3: CSIRDRNGYTF; DNA: TGCAGCATCCGGGACAGAAATGGCTACACCTTC
J: TRBJ2-1; D: .; size: .; V: TRBV27; CDR3: CASTLGVSYNEQFF; DNA: TGTGCCAGCACCTTGGGGGTTTCCTACAATGAGCAGTTCTTC
J: TRBJ2-5; D: .; size: few; V: TRBV7-2; CDR3: CASFGGASYQETQYF; DNA: TGTGCCAGCTTTGGGGGGGCCTCGTACCAAGAGACCCAGTACTTC
J: TRBJ2-3; D: TRBD2; size: .; V: TRBV11-3; CDR3: CASSLGGLAGGTDTQYF; DNA: TGTGCCAGCAGCTTAGGGGGACTAGCGGGGGGCACAGATACGCAGTATTTT
J: TRBJ1-5; D: .; size: .; V: TRBV27; CDR3: CASSLSMGVPWPQHF; DNA: TGTGCCAGCAGTTTATCGATGGGGGTCCCATGGCCCCAGCATTTT
J: TRBJ2-1; D: .; size: .; V: TRBV6-8; CDR3: CASSPGSPRYNEQFF; DNA: TGTGCCAGCAGCCCCGGAAGCCCCCGCTACAATGAGCAGTTCTTT